Listed here are 24 T cell receptor beta chains from one sample, sequenced in a study of blood T cells in healthy people across ages. The use of a sample-barcoded 5' primer and a J-beta primer mix characterized a second PCR of about 7 to 12 cycles. TCRdb reanalysed the 5' RACE reads using MiXCR and keeps one entry per CDR3 protein. The sample includes over 1.5 million distinct CDR3 sequences, roughly 52% of them seen just once. Sequenced input: blood. Receptors were obtained from a woman between 40 and 50 years old in good health.

This clonotype was observed a handful of times. This chain joins TRBV11-2 and TRBJ2-3; TRBD2 might be the D (7 bases). With 3 bases removed from V and 0 bases from J, the gap between germline ends came to 13 bases. The CDR3 runs 16 residues. CDR1 and CDR2 from the germline V gene are SGHAT and FQNNGV. In nucleotides, the CDR3 is TGTGCCAGCAGCTTGGAGCGGGGACATAGCACAGATACGCAGTATTTT. Translation: CASSLERGHSTDTQYF.

On this clonotype itself: One junction end disagrees with the germline gene, perhaps due to a read error. The chain carries TRBV18 and TRBJ2-1, with 11 bases identical to TRBD2. The germline V gene encodes CDR1 KGHSH and CDR2 LQKENI. The CDR3 spans 17 residues. The CDR3 is CASSLLTSGDSYNDQFF. CDR3 nucleotides: TGTGCCAGCTCACTTCTGACTAGCGGGGACTCCTACAATGATCAGTTCTTC. Combining the CDR3 with reference TRBV18 and TRBJ2-1 gives the whole variable domain NAGVMQNPRHLVRRRGQEARLRCSPMKGHSHVYWYRQLPEEGLKFMVYLQKENIIDESGMPKERFSAEFPKEGPSILRIQQVVRGDSAAYFCASSLLTSGDSYNDQFFGPGTRLTVL.

V gene TRBV27 combines with J gene TRBJ2-1, with D hard to call. The CDR3 is made up of 15 amino acids. Trimming removed 3 bases at V and 4 bases at J, with 13 bases between. From germline, CDR1 is MNHEY and CDR2 SMNVEV (reference sequence). As DNA, the CDR3 is TGTGCCAGCAGTTTTCATAGGCCGCCATACAATGAGCAGTTCTTC. It is translated as CASSFHRPPYNEQFF.

In this sample, this clonotype turned up a few times. Written as DNA, the CDR3 is TGTGCCAGCAGCTTAAAACAGGGGGCGCTTTACGAGCAGTACTTC. It is translated as CASSLKQGALYEQYF. This sequence joins TRBV7-9 and TRBJ2-7; 9 bases are shared with TRBD1. CDR3 size: 15 residues. J was trimmed by 4 bases and V by 2 bases; bases with no gene match: 6. Germline values: CDR1 SEHNR, CDR2 FQNEAQ (reference sequence).

There are a few counts of this clonotype. The V and J genes are TRBV7-9 and TRBJ2-1; D unclear. There are 18 residues in the CDR3. With 1 base removed from V and 0 bases from J, the gap between germline ends came to 16 bases. Germline assignment: CDR1 SEHNR and CDR2 FQNEAQ (reference sequence). The CDR3 sequence: CASSLVGFATVSYNEQFF. The CDR3 region has the DNA TGTGCCAGCAGCTTAGTTGGCTTCGCCACAGTCTCCTACAATGAGCAGTTCTTC.

The chain uses TRBV5-1 and TRBJ2-6; TRBD1 matches at 11 bases. CDR3 length: 18 residues. Germline-derived CDR1 and CDR2 are SGHRS and YFSETQ. J gave up 3 bases and V 0 bases, and 5 bases lay outside the gene matches. The CDR3 DNA sequence: TGCGCCAGCAGCTTGGCCGGACAGGGGGCGTTTGGGGCCAACGTCCTGACTTTC. Amino acid sequence: CASSLAGQGAFGANVLTF.

The CDR3, as DNA: TGTGCCAGCAGCTTGCTCTCTCTAGTGACAGATACGCAGTATTTT. The encoded protein is CASSLLSLVTDTQYF. The V call is TRBV5-6, the J call TRBJ2-3; no firm D call. The CDR3 sequence is 15 residues long. CDR1 is SGHDT and CDR2 is YYEEEE in the germline V gene. V lost 1 base and J lost 3, with 12 bases in between. The whole variable domain, remainder taken from reference TRBV5-6 and TRBJ2-3, is DAGVTQSPTHLIKTRGQQVTLRCSPKSGHDTVSWYQQALGQGPQFIFQYYEEEERQRGNFPDRFSGHQFPNYSSELNVNALLLGDSALYLCASSLLSLVTDTQYFGPGTRLTVL.

The chain couples TRBV28 to TRBJ2-1; D gene unclear. CDR3 length equals 13 residues. V was trimmed by 3 bases and J by 6 bases, leaving 9 bases between them. Germline V gene data show CDR1 as MDHEN and CDR2 as SYDVKM. The CDR3 bases are TGTGCCAGCAGTTTGCGACATTCCAATGAGCAGTTCTTC. Its translation: CASSLRHSNEQFF. The full variable domain, in which reference TRBV28 and TRBJ2-1 provide the parts outside the CDR3, is DVKVTQSSRYLVKRTGEKVFLECVQDMDHENMFWYRQDPGLGLRLIYFSYDVKMKEKGDIPEGYSVSREKKERFSLILESASTNQTSMYLCASSLRHSNEQFFGPGTRLTVL.

The chain uses TRBV9 and TRBJ2-2; D unresolved. The ends were cut back, 0 bases at V and 8 bases at J, with 5 bases in the middle. The germline CDR1 and CDR2 sequences are SGDLS and YYNGEE. This CDR3 is built from 12 residues. CDR3 DNA: TGTGCCAGCAGCGTAGCTGAGGGGGAGCTGTTTTTT. It is translated as CASSVAEGELFF.

J is TRBJ2-5 and V is TRBV29-1; a weak D match, TRBD1 (5 bases). CDR3 length: 12 residues. CDR1 SQVTM and CDR2 ANQGSEA come from the germline V gene. V dropped 3 bases and J dropped 4 bases, with 9 bases sitting between them. Here the CDR3 DNA reads TGCAGCGTTGAGGCAGGGTCAGAGACCCAGTACTTC. Its protein is CSVEAGSETQYF. The full variable domain, in which reference TRBV29-1 and TRBJ2-5 provide the parts outside the CDR3, is SAVISQKPSRDICQRGTSLTIQCQVDSQVTMMFWYRQQPGQSLTLIATANQGSEATYESGFVIDKFPISRPNLTFSTLTVSNMSPEDSSIYLCSVEAGSETQYFGPGTRLLVL.

The rearrangement links TRBV4-3 to TRBJ2-1; TRBD1 aligns across 7 bases. From germline, CDR1 is LGHNA and CDR2 YSLEER. This CDR3 is built from 17 residues. V shed 0 bases and J 4 bases; nucleotides not matched to a gene: 9. The CDR3 sequence is CASSQDPARDSYNEQFF. The CDR3 nucleotides read TGCGCCAGCAGCCAAGATCCGGCCAGGGACAGTTACAATGAGCAGTTCTTC.

This clonotype was picked up one time. The chain links TRBV6-2 or TRBV6-3 to TRBJ2-2, with no clear D. Per the germline V gene, CDR1 is MNHEY and CDR2 is SVGEGT. Deletions cut 1 base from V and 1 base from J, with 4 bases between. The CDR3 has 14 residues. In nucleotides, the CDR3 is TGTGCCAGCAGTTACTATGAGAACACCGGGGAGCTGTTTTTT. This encodes CASSYYENTGELFF.

The V and J genes are TRBV5-4 and TRBJ1-1; 9 bases are shared with TRBD1. The germline CDR1 and CDR2 sequences are SGHNT and YYREEE (reference sequence). This CDR3 is 14 amino acids long. J was trimmed by 4 bases and V by 4 bases; bases with no gene match: 5. The CDR3 loop reads CASSGRQGVTEAFF. CDR3 nucleotides: TGTGCCAGCAGCGGCCGACAGGGGGTCACTGAAGCTTTCTTT.

The rearrangement joins TRBV13 to TRBJ2-2, with 12 bases fitting TRBD2. Germline trimming cut 5 bases from V and 0 bases from J; bases unmatched to any gene: 1. This CDR3 contains 16 residues. CDR1 and CDR2 from the germline V gene are PRHDT and FYEKMQ (reference sequence). The chain's CDR3 is CASSRLAGANTGELFF. CDR3 DNA sequence: TGTGCCAGCAGCCGACTAGCGGGGGCGAACACCGGGGAGCTGTTTTTT.

This chain joins TRBV5-4 and TRBJ2-1; D perhaps matches TRBD2 (5 bases). The CDR3 is 13 amino acids. Trimming shortened V by 4 bases and J by 8 bases, and 13 bases separated the two germline ends. Germline loops: CDR1 SGHNT, CDR2 YYREEE (reference sequence). CDR3 loop: CASSAGHGDEQFF. CDR3 nucleotide sequence: TGTGCCAGCAGCGCGGGCCACGGGGATGAGCAGTTCTTC.

This clonotype was found a few times. This chain links TRBV29-1 with TRBJ2-3; tentatively, D is TRBD2 (7 bases). CDR1 is SQVTM and CDR2 is ANQGSEA in the germline V gene. The CDR3 is 14 amino acids. V dropped 3 bases and J dropped 1 base, with 11 bases sitting between them. The CDR3 region has the DNA TGCAGCGTTGACCGGGGGGCCCGCACAGATACGCAGTATTTT. Translating it yields CSVDRGARTDTQYF.

The chain carries TRBV4-2 and TRBJ2-5; 8 bases match TRBD1. The J call may be incorrect, as the DNA end agrees better with TRBJ2-7. The CDR3 consists of 13 residues. Germline assignment: CDR1 LGHNA and CDR2 YNFKEQ. Here the CDR3 DNA reads TGTGCCAGCAGCCAAACGGACAGGGCCGAGCAGTACTTC. This gives the protein CASSQTDRAEQYF.

This clonotype was detected only a few times. The chain has TRBV29-1 and TRBJ1-1, with 7 bases matching TRBD1. CDR1 is SQVTM and CDR2 is ANQGSEA in the germline V gene. This CDR3 contains 14 residues. Trimming took 6 bases from V and 5 from J; bases not matched to a gene: 12. CDR3 in amino acids: CSVGMTGLGTEAFF. Here the CDR3 DNA reads TGCAGCGTCGGTATGACAGGGCTAGGGACTGAAGCTTTCTTT.

The chain links TRBV6-1 to TRBJ2-5, with TRBD1 matching over 9 bases. The closer fit of TRBJ2-7 to the DNA end suggests the J call may be wrong. The germline V gene has CDR1 MNHNS and CDR2 SASEGT. This CDR3 is 15 amino acids long. As DNA, the CDR3 is TGTGCCAGCACCCGACACGGGACAGGGTCCTACGAGCAGTACTTC. Translated, it gives CASTRHGTGSYEQYF.

V usage is TRBV6-1 and J usage is TRBJ2-3; perhaps TRBD1 as D (6 bases). The V and J ends lost 8 bases and 5 bases respectively, with 14 bases between them. The CDR3 contains 13 residues. Germline CDR1 is MNHNS and CDR2 is SASEGT. The CDR3 spells CASRTHREDTQYF. CDR3 DNA: TGTGCCAGCCGGACTCACAGGGAAGATACGCAGTATTTT.

V is TRBV6-1 and J is TRBJ2-3; D tentatively reads TRBD1 or TRBD2 (5 bases each). The germline V gene has CDR1 MNHNS and CDR2 SASEGT. Trimming pared 6 bases from V and 0 bases from J, leaving 19 bases between. The CDR3 consists of 17 residues. The CDR3 bases are TGTGCCAGCAGGAGAACCCGGGACGGTCCTAGCACAGATACGCAGTATTTT. This encodes CASRRTRDGPSTDTQYF.

V and J are TRBV3-1 and TRBJ2-1; D ambiguous. CDR1 and CDR2 from the germline V gene are LGHDT and YNNKEL (reference sequence). Deletions cut 0 bases from V and 0 bases from J, with 12 bases between. The CDR3 extends over 17 amino acids. DNA of the CDR3: TGTGCCAGCAGCCAAGACCCGCCCGATAGCTCCTACAATGAGCAGTTCTTC. This gives the protein CASSQDPPDSSYNEQFF.

The chain carries TRBV4-3 and TRBJ2-1; 10 nucleotides match TRBD2. Germline CDR1 LGHNA, CDR2 YSLEER. This CDR3 has 17 residues. J was trimmed by 2 bases and V by 0 bases; bases with no gene match: 4. CDR3 coding DNA: TGCGCCAGCAGCCAAGATCTCGGACTAGCGGCCTACAATGAGCAGTTCTTC. Amino acids: CASSQDLGLAAYNEQFF.

This clonotype appeared once. The chain is built from TRBV4-3 and TRBJ2-4, with 9 bases matching TRBD2. J gave up 2 bases and V 5 bases, and 16 bases lay outside the gene matches. The CDR3 is 19 residues long. Looked up from germline, CDR1 is LGHNA and CDR2 is YSLEER. The CDR3 region has the DNA TGCGCCAGCAGCGCTTTTTCAGCGGGGGGTTGGAGGACCAAAAACATTCAGTACTTC. As protein: CASSAFSAGGWRTKNIQYF.